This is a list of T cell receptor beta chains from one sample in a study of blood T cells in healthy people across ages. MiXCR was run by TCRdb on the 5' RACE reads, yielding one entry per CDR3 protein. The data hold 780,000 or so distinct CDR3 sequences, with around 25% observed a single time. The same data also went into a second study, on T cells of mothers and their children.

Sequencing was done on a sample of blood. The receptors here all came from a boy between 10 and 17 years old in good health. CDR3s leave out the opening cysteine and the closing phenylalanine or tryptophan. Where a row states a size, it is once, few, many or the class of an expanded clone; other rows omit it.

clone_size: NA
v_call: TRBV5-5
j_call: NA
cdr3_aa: ASSLFVLSYEQY

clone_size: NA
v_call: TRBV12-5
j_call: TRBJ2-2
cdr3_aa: ASGLVSRGTGELF

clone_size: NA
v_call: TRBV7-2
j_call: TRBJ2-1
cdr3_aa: ASSLERTSGNNEQF

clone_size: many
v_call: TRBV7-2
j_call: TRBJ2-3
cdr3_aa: ASSKKGGASTDTQY

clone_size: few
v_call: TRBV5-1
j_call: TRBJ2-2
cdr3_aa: ATMSGENTGELF

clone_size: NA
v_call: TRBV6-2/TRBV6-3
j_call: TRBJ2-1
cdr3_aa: ASSYSRATSMF

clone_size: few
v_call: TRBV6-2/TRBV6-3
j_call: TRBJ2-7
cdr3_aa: ASSYLLGAGDLISYEQY

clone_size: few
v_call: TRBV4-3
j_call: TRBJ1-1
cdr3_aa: ASSQEGGTYEAF

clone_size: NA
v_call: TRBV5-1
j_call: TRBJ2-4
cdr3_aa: ASSWGSNSKNIQY

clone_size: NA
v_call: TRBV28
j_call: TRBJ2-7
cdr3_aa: ASSHRTASYEQY

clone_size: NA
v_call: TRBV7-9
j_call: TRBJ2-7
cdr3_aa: ASSPLGLAGTYEQY

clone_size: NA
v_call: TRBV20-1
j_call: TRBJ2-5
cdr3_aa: SALGGYQETQY

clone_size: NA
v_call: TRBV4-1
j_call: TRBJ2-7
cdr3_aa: ASSQDNRGPSYEQY

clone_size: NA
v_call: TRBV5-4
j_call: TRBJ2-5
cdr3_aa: ASSSDRAEWQETQY

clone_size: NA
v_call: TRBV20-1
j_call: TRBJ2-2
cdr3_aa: SAASVDTGELF

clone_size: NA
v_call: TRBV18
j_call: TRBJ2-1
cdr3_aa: ASLDLHNEQF

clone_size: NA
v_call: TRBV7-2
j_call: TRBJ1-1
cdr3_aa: ASSLSPGQNTEAF

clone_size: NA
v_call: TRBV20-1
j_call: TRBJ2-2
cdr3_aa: SASVAGANTGELF

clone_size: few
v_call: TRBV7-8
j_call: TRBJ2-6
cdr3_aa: ASFGEGSGANVLT

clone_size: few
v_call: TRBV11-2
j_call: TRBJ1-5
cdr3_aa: ASSFSGGSNQPQH

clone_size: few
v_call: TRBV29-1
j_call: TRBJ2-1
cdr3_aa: SVEVGGSEQF

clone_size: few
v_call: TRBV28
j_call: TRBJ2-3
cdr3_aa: ASSAGLAVGDTQY

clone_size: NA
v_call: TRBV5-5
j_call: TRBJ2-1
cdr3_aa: ASRSGVSEVLYNEQF

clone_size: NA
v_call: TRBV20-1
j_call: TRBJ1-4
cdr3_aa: SVKGATNEKLF

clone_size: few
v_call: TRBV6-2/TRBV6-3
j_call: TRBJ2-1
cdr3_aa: ASSHGTGKF

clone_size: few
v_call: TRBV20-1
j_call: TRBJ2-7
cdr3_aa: SAYRSSYEQY

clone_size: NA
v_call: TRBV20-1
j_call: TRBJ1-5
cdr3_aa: SAGPGPSSNQPQH

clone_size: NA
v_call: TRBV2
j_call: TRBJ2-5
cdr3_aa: ASSEFWGQETQY

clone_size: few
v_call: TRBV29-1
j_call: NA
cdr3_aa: SVEVGGVEQF

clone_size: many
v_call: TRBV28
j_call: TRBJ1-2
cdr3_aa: ATRRGGQAFYGYT

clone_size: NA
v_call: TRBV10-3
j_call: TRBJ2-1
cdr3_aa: AISDVGNEQF

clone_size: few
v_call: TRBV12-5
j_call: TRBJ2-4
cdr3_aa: ASVAPGQGAVDIQY

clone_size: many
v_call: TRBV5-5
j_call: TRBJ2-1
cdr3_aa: ASTRGFLTGSYNEQF

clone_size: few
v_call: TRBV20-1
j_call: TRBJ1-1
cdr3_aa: SARPYSTEAF

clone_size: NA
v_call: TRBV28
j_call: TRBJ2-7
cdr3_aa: ATITGSPPEQY

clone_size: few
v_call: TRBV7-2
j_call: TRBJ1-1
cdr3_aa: ASSLGFRTAF

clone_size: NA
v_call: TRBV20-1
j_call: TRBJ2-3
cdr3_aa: SALRGGTDAQY

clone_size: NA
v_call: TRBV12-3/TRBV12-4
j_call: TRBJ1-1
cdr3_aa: ACSSYDRANTEAF

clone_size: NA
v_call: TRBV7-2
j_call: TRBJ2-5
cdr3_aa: ASSPRQAQTQY

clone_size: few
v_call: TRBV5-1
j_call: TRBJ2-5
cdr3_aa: ASSLGHPRETQY

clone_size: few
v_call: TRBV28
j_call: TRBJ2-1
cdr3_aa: ASSPRRKYNEQF

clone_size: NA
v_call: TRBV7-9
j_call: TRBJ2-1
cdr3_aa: ASSFRETGTGDNEQF

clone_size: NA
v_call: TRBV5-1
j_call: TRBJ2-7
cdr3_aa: ASSLYPDYVEQY

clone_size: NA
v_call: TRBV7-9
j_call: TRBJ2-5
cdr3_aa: ASSPKQGETQY

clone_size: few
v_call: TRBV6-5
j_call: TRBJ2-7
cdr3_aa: ASSPTSGRAYEQY

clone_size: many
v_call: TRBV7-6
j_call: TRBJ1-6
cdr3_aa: ASSPSLQGNSPLH

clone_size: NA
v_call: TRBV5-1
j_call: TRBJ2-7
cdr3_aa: ASSLGRTVEQY

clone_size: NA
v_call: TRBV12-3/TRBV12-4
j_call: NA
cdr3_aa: ASSPRYRTYNYEQY

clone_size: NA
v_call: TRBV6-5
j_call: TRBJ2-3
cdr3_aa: ASSWRGASTDTQY

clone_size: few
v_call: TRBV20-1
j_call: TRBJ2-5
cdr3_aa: SAPRGGGETQY

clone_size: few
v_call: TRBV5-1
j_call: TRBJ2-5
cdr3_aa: ASSLSTGISQETQY

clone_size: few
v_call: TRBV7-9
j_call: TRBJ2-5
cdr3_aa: ASSFLLAGTQETQY

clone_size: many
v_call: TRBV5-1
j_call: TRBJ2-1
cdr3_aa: ASSLNSDNEQF

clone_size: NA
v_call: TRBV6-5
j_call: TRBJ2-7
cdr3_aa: ASRDGFYEQY

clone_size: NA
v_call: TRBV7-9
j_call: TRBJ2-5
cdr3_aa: ASSSRLANRKETQY

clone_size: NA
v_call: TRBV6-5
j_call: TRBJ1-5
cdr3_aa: ASSTGYGQPQH

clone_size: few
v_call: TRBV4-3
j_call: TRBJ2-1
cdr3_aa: ASSRDSGASSYNEQF

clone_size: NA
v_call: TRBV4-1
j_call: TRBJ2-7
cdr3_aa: ASSRWTGASYEQY